This is a list of T cell receptor beta chains from one sample in a study of blood T cells in healthy people across ages. Using its own MiXCR run on the 5' RACE reads, TCRdb lists one record per CDR3 protein. In the table there are fewer than 2 million distinct CDR3 sequences, about two fifths of which are singletons. Sequencing used blood. These receptors originate from a human donor in good health. CDR3s leave out the opening cysteine and the closing phenylalanine or tryptophan. The size of a clone is reported for some rows only, either as once, few or many, or as a class for expanded clones.

clone_size	cdr3_length	v_call	j_call	cdr3_aa
NA	13	TRBV4-3	TRBJ1-4	ASSQARGGNEKLF
NA	13	TRBV6-6	TRBJ2-3	ASSYGGGLTDTQY
NA	15	TRBV20-1	TRBJ2-5	SARKSPWIGRDETQY
few	16	TRBV10-3	TRBJ2-1	AISEWTAEASSYNEQF
NA	13	TRBV2	TRBJ2-5	ASRGGTSGGETQY
NA	14	TRBV20-1	TRBJ2-5	SARDDRDTFQGTQY
few	16	TRBV6-2/TRBV6-3	TRBJ1-5	ASSSDRGNGPPGQPQH
NA	14	TRBV7-2	TRBJ1-2	ASSFDYKIPNYGYT
few	11	TRBV12-3/TRBV12-4	TRBJ2-2	ASSLGRAGELF
NA	13	TRBV12-5	TRBJ1-2	ASGSGTDYNYGYT
many	13	TRBV6-2/TRBV6-3	TRBJ2-4	ASSYPPDRVNIQY
NA	11	TRBV19	TRBJ2-7	ASKSQGVHEQY
NA	10	TRBV7-2	TRBJ2-7	ASRRDRGEQY
NA	14	TRBV7-2	TRBJ2-1	ASSRPPGQGYHEQF
many	14	TRBV29-1	TRBJ1-2	SVGQGASLYNYGYT
few	11	TRBV24-1	TRBJ2-1	ATSDLDGDEQF
NA	11	TRBV7-2	TRBJ2-4	ASSPVTGNIQY
NA	12	TRBV7-6	TRBJ1-2	ASSKDVLNYGYT
NA	11	TRBV28	TRBJ1-2	ASSVTGAGGYT